Only a few counts were recorded for the clone carrying this T cell receptor beta chain. The data were taken from a study of cytomegalovirus exposure and HLA in healthy donors. The CDR3 is 14 residues long. Germline V gene sequence: CDR1 LGHNA, CDR2 YSLEER. Between the trimmed V and J ends, which lost 0 bases and 7 bases, there was a span of 12 bases. A multiplex PCR was run with 60 Vbeta primers and 13 Jbeta primers. Using immunoSEQ multiplex PCR, the repertoire was profiled, and TCRdb retains in-frame clones only, with some absent. Of over 150,000 clones in the sample, roughly four fifths are singletons; the top ten hold 13%.

The chain joins TRBV4-3 to TRBJ1-2, with unresolved D. This sequence originates from a woman aged 45 to 65 in good health and CMV-seronegative. The sequencing input was PBMCs. This chain's CDR3 is CASSQDGAYSGYTF. The CDR3 nucleotides read TGCGCCAGCAGCCAAGATGGAGCTTATAGTGGCTACACCTTC.